This T cell receptor (beta chain) was identified in a study of blood T cell repertoires in COVID-19. Study-wide background: PBMCs, B-cell-depleted T cells, or T cells provided the cDNA or gDNA that made up the material.

The germline gives CDR1 MNHEY, CDR2 SVGAGI. V gave up 6 bases and J gave up 0 bases, with 8 bases separating them. This CDR3 contains 13 residues. Profiling relied on immunoSEQ multiplex PCR, and the TCRdb table lists in-frame clones only, not all of them. The table shows 150,000 to 200,000 clones, with 76% occurring only once. This clonotype originated in a woman aged 45-65 years with acute COVID-19. Sequenced material: PBMCs or T cells enriched from blood (not recorded which). J is TRBJ1-1 and V is TRBV6-5; D is unclear. The CDR3 DNA sequence: TGTGCCAGCAGGGGAGCCCTGAACACTGAAGCTTTCTTT. It codes for CASRGALNTEAFF.